This paragraph covers one T cell receptor beta chain sequence. This record comes from a study of T cell responses to AZD1222 COVID-19 vaccine. From germline, CDR1 is MNHNS and CDR2 SASEGT. The CDR3 length is 15 residues. V lost 0 bases to trimming and J lost 7 bases, with 13 bases between them. Assay: immunoSEQ multiplex PCR; the TCRdb copy retains only in-frame clones and omits some. The sample comprises 150,000 or so clones, roughly nine tenths of which are singletons, and under 20% rests with the top ten. The chain carries TRBV6-1 and TRBJ1-5; no clear D gene. Sequencing used peripheral blood, obtained on day 0 of AZD1222 vaccination. The source of this sequence is an adult in good health. In DNA form, the CDR3 reads TGTGCCAGCAGTGAAGCCGCCGGGGTAAGGCAGCCCCAGCATTTT. This codes for CASSEAAGVRQPQHF.